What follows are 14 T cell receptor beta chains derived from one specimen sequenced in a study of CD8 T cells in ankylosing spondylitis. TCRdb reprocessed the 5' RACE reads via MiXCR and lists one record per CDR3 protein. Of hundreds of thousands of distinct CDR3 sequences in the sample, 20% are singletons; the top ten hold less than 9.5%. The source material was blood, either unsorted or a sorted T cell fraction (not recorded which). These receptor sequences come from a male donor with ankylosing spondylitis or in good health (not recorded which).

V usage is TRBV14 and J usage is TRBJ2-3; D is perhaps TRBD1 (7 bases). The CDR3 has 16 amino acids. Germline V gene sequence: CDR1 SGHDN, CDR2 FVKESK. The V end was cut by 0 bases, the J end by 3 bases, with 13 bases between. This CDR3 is CASSQDLQGRTDTQYF. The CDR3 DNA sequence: TGTGCCAGCAGCCAAGATCTACAGGGGAGGACAGATACGCAGTATTTT.

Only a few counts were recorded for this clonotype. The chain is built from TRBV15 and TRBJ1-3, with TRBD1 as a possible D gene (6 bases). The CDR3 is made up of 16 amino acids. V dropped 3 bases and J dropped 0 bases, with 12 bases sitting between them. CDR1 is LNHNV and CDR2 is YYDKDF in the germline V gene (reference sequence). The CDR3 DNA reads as TGTGCCACCAGCAGGGACAGCGACTACTCTGGAAACACCATATATTTT. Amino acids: CATSRDSDYSGNTIYF.

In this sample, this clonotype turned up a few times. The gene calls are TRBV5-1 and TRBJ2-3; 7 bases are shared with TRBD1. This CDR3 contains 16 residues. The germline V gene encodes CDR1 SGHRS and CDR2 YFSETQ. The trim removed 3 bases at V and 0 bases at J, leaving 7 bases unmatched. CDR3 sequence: CASSWARDSSTDTQYF. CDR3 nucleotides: TGCGCCAGCAGCTGGGCCCGGGACAGTAGCACAGATACGCAGTATTTT.

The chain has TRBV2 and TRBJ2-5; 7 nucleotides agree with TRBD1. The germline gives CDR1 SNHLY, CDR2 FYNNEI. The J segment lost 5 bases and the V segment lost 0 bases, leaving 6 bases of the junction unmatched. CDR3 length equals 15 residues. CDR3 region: CASSEAQAQGETQYF. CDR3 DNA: TGTGCCAGCAGTGAAGCGCAGGCACAGGGGGAGACCCAGTACTTC.

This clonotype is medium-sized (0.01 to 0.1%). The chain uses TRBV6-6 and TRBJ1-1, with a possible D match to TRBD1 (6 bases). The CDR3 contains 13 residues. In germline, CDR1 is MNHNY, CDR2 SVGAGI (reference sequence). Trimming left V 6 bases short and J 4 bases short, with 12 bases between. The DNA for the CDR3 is TGTGCCAGCAGCCCAACACAGGGCACTGAAGCTTTCTTT. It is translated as CASSPTQGTEAFF.

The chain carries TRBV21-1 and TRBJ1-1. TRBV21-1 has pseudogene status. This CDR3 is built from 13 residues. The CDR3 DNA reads TGTGCCAGCAGCAAAGAGGTAAACACTGAAGCTTTCTTT. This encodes CASSKEVNTEAFF.

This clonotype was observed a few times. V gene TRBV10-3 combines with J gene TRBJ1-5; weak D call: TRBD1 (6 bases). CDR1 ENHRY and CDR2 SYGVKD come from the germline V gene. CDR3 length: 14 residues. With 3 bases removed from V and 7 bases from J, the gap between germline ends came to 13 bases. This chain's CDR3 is CAISDQGMQQPQHF. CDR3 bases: TGTGCCATCAGTGATCAGGGGATGCAGCAGCCCCAGCATTTT.

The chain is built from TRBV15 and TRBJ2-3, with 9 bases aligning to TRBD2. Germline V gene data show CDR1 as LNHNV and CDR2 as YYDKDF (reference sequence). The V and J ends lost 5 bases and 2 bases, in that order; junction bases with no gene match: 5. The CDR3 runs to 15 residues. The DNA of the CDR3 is TGTGCCACCAGCTTAAAGCGGGGGGCCACAGATACGCAGTATTTT. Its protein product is CATSLKRGATDTQYF.

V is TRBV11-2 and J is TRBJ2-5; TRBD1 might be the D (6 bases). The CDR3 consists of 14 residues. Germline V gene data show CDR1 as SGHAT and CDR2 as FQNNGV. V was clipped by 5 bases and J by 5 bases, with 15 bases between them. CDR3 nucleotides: TGTGCCAGCAGCCTACAAACAGGGCAGGAGACCCAGTACTTC. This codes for CASSLQTGQETQYF.

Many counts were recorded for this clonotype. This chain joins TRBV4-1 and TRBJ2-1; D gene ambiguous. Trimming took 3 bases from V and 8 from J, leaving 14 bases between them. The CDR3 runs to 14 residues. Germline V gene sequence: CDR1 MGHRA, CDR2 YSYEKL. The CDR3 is CASSQEILGYEQFF. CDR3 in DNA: TGCGCCAGCAGCCAGGAGATTCTAGGATATGAGCAGTTCTTC.

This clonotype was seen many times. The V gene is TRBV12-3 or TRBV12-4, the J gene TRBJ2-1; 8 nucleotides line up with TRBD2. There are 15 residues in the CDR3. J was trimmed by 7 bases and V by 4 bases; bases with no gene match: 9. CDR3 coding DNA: TGTGCCAGCAGTTCCCTAGCGGGCCTCGGGAATGAGCAGTTCTTC. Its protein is CASSSLAGLGNEQFF.

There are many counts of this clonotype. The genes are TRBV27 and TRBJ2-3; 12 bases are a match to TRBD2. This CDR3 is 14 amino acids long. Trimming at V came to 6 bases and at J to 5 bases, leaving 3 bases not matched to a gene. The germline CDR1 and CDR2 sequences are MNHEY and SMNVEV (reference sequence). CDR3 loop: CASSLGLAGDTQYF. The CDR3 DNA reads TGTGCCAGCAGCCTGGGACTAGCGGGAGATACGCAGTATTTT.

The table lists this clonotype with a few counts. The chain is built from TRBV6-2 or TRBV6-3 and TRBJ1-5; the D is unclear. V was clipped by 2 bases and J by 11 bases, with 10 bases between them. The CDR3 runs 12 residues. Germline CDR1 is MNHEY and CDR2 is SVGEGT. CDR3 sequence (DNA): TGTGCCAGCAGTTACCGGCCCAACGCCCAGCATTTT. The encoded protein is CASSYRPNAQHF.

In nucleotides, the CDR3 is TGTGCCAGCACCCCCGGTGGGGGCCAAGAGACCCAGTACTTC. As protein: CASTPGGGQETQYF. The chain has TRBV28 and TRBJ2-5; D might be TRBD1 or TRBD2, each matching 5 bases. The CDR3 extends over 14 amino acids. V was pared by 7 bases and J by 1 base, with 13 bases between. From germline, CDR1 is MDHEN and CDR2 SYDVKM.